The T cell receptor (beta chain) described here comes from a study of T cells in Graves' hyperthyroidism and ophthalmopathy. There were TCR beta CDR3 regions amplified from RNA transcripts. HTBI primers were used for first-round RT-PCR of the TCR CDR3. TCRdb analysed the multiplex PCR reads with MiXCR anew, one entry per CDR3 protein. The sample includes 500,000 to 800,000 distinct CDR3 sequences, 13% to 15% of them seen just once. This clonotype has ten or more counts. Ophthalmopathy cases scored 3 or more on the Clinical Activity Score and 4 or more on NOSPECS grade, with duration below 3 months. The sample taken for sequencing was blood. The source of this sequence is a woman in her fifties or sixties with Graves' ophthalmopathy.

The CDR3 nucleotides read TGTGCCAGCAGTTTACAGGGGAAAGGAGCCAAAAACATTCAGTACTTC. As protein: CASSLQGKGAKNIQYF. The V gene is TRBV28, the J gene TRBJ2-4; weak D call: TRBD1 (6 bases). Germline-derived CDR1 and CDR2 are MDHEN and SYDVKM. Trimming shortened V by 2 bases and J by 0 bases, and 11 bases separated the two germline ends. This CDR3 contains 16 residues.